The present T cell receptor (beta chain) was sequenced within a study of blood T cell repertoires in COVID-19. Study-level information: The samples span acute and convalescent COVID-19 from the United States, Italy and Spain. In each case, the material was cDNA or gDNA derived from T cells, B-cell-depleted T cells, or PBMCs.

In the study's own analysis: Reference gene primers were amplified, and this amplification served to estimate nucleated cell counts. Method: immunoSEQ multiplex PCR; TCRdb's copy keeps in-frame clones and lacks some. V and J calls plus clone size are reproduced from that table; the DNA served to infer D and trimming. The sample contains 52,000 or so clones, approximately 84% of which appear only once. V gave up 2 bases and J gave up 3 bases; unmatched junction bases: 2. Germline lookup yields CDR1 SGHRS and CDR2 YFSETQ. This CDR3 has 15 residues. Sequencing input: peripheral blood. The rearrangement uses TRBV5-1 and TRBJ2-2, with 9 positions matching TRBD2. This sequence was found in a human donor in a cohort sampled during active COVID-19. CDR3 nucleotide sequence: TGCGCCAGCAGCTTCGGCGGGGGGGACACCGGGGAGCTGTTTTTT. Translated, it gives CASSFGGGDTGELFF.